Listed below are T cell receptor beta chains from one sample, sequenced in a study of radiation and T cells in renal cell carcinoma. Clones were sequenced by immunoSEQ multiplex PCR, and TCRdb holds only the in-frame ones, with some missing. The data hold 130,000 to 150,000 clones, with 88% observed a single time. Material: blood, obtained from a patient whose treatment included radiotherapy and nephrectomy. These receptor sequences come from a woman in her 70s with renal cell carcinoma. Each CDR3 is given with its conserved first and last residue. Each record gives: CDR3 protein, V gene, J gene.

CASSPTGSAGANVLTF	TRBV18	TRBJ2-6
CASSQGGKGFGTEAFF	TRBV4-1	TRBJ1-1
CASSNSGGLGREKLFF	TRBV9	TRBJ1-4
CASSLEGRRAGELFF	TRBV7-9	TRBJ2-2
CASSYTRNTDTQYF	TRBV7-9	TRBJ2-3
CASSSISGTEAFF	TRBV7-9	TRBJ1-1
CSVDGRLRGNTEAFF	TRBV29-1	TRBJ1-1
CASSEQGSNTEAFF	TRBV5-1	TRBJ1-1
CASSVQGRSNEKLFF	TRBV2	TRBJ1-4
CASSYNRDSYTEAFF	TRBV5-6	TRBJ1-1
CAWSGSAAFF	TRBV30	TRBJ1-1
CASSSKTGPYEQYF	TRBV19	TRBJ2-7
CASTYSGGVTDTQYF	TRBV6-5	TRBJ2-3
CASSLQGEAFF	TRBV28	TRBJ1-1
CASSLGQGTYNEQFF	TRBV13	TRBJ2-1
CASSLRLAGGRETQYF	TRBV27	TRBJ2-5
CASSSGDGTSYEQYF	TRBV5-4	TRBJ2-7
CASNQDRLNTEAFF	TRBV13	TRBJ1-1
CASSRLGVGIHNEQFF	TRBV18	TRBJ2-1
CASSYFGSLNTEAFF	TRBV6-5	TRBJ1-1
CASSQDNDGVPVYGYTF	TRBV4-1	TRBJ1-2
CASSPFRVNTGELFF	TRBV7-9	TRBJ2-2
CASSWFSNQPQHF	TRBV19	TRBJ1-5
CASTHSGGTTGANVLTF	TRBV7-9	TRBJ2-6
CASSQNGEGNQPQHF	TRBV4-2	TRBJ1-5
CAWSAGTLPVHTQYF	TRBV30	TRBJ2-3
CASSGWTGTDGNTIYF	TRBV5-6	TRBJ1-3
CASSSDRDRSYNSPLHF	TRBV7-8	TRBJ1-6
CASGPGNTIYF	TRBV19	TRBJ1-3
CASGYRRGGRNIQYF	TRBV7-2	TRBJ2-4
CASSSRVFGQGYGYTF	TRBV7-2	TRBJ1-2
CAWSVRPGDVSNQPQHF	TRBV30	TRBJ1-5
CASSETLAQETQYF	TRBV2	TRBJ2-5
CASSRGTSGEETQYF	TRBV7-6	TRBJ2-5
CASSYRLGETQYF	TRBV11-3	TRBJ2-5
CASSLSPGTYGYTF	TRBV28	TRBJ1-2
CASSRTSGGTYNEQFF	TRBV5-5	TRBJ2-1
CASSAVGGNQETQYF	TRBV9	TRBJ2-5
CASSLISGTGGGRNTEAFF	TRBV5-1	TRBJ1-1
CASKDSYNEKLFF	TRBV19	TRBJ1-4
CASSQGLAGDEQYF	TRBV19	TRBJ2-7
CASKSEPSGNTIYF	TRBV5-4	TRBJ1-3
CATSRDLRRGTNYGYTF	TRBV15	TRBJ1-2
CASSNTGLGGGETQYF	TRBV19	TRBJ2-5
CASSRPDAGGYNEQFF	TRBV4-1	TRBJ2-1
CASSLAGPISYEQYF	TRBV5-4	TRBJ2-7
CASSKMQFGTEAFF	TRBV19	TRBJ1-1
CASSEERGRQETQYF	TRBV2	TRBJ2-5
CASSYGLNPNTGELFF	TRBV6-6	TRBJ2-2
CAIRDFDSYNEQFF	TRBV10-3	TRBJ2-1
CASSLEGRKNTEAFF	TRBV5-1	TRBJ1-1
CASSPRTSGGSYSYEQYF	TRBV19	TRBJ2-7
CASSLSPGQRYTGRDTF	TRBV5-5	TRBJ1-2
CASSVPAGGPTDTQYF	TRBV9	TRBJ2-3